The present T cell receptor (beta chain) was sequenced within a study of response to subunit inactivated influenza vaccine. This clonotype was recorded only once. MiXCR was run by TCRdb on the RT-PCR reads, yielding one entry per CDR3 protein. The sample consists of 700,000 to 900,000 distinct CDR3 sequences, roughly 20% of them appearing once. The CDR3 length is 14 residues. The germline CDR1 and CDR2 sequences are MNHEY and SVGAGI. The germline V and J ends were trimmed by 2 bases and 11 bases, with 19 bases remaining between them. The sequence came from a man between 50 and 59 years old who received an inactivated influenza vaccine. The sample here was PBMCs from blood, taken roughly 5 days after vaccination. The genes are TRBV6-5 and TRBJ2-7; D possibly matches TRBD1 or TRBD2 (6 bases each). For the CDR3, the DNA is TGTGCCAGCAGTTACGACCGGCGGCCGGGGGCCGAGTACTTC. This gives the protein CASSYDRRPGAEYF.